This passage covers 21 T cell receptor beta chains from one sample sequenced in a study of T cell responses to AZD1222 COVID-19 vaccine (dated by TCRdb to the early 2020s). The intended sense of this specimen's time point label: baseline before first vaccination. Library preparation was by the immunoSEQ multiplex PCR assay. TCRdb stores this immuneACCESS table with in-frame sequences only. Part of the clones is absent; in the studies checked, under half of the shortfall reflects unresolved V genes, and no reason is known for the rest. This sample holds about 160,000 clones; roughly nine tenths were observed only once. The ten biggest clones cover over 1.5% of the sample. This specimen was peripheral blood, taken on day 0 of AZD1222 vaccination. All receptors come from an adult in good health.

The CDR3 region is CASRQPTGYGYTF. CDR3 sequence (DNA): TGTGCCAGCAGACAGCCTACAGGCTATGGCTACACCTTC. The V call is TRBV11-2, the J call TRBJ1-2; D may be TRBD1 (5 bases). Germline CDR1 reads SGHAT; CDR2 reads FQNNGV. There are 13 residues in the CDR3. The V gene lost 6 bases and the J gene lost 4 bases, with 12 bases spanning the gap. The whole variable domain, remainder taken from reference TRBV11-2 and TRBJ1-2, is EAGVAQSPRYKIIEKRQSVAFWCNPISGHATLYWYQQILGQGPKLLIQFQNNGVVDDSQLPKDRFSAERLKGVDSTLKIQPAKLEDSAVYLCASRQPTGYGYTFGSGTRLTVV.

The chain links TRBV30 to TRBJ1-4; the D is unclear. The CDR3 is 14 residues long. CDR1 GTSNPN and CDR2 SVGIG come from the germline V gene (reference sequence). Deletions cut 2 bases from V and 4 bases from J, with 11 bases between. The CDR3, as DNA: TGTGCCTGGAGTAAGACGCGTAATAATGAAAAACTGTTTTTT. This encodes CAWSKTRNNEKLFF.

The rearrangement joins TRBV19 to TRBJ1-5, with D hard to call. The ends were cut back, 5 bases at V and 6 bases at J, with 17 bases in the middle. CDR1 LNHDA and CDR2 SQIVND come from the germline V gene (reference sequence). CDR3 length: 15 amino acids. Here the CDR3 DNA reads TGTGCCAGTAGTGAGGGCGGAGGGAAAGGTCAGCCCCAGCATTTT. It yields the protein CASSEGGGKGQPQHF.

The J gene is TRBJ2-5, the V gene TRBV10-3; D might be TRBD1 (6 bases). Trimming removed 5 bases from V and 0 bases from J, with 10 bases in between. This CDR3 spans 14 amino acids. The germline V gene encodes CDR1 ENHRY and CDR2 SYGVKD. CDR3 protein: CAISPDRNQETQYF. The CDR3 bases are TGTGCCATCAGTCCCGACAGGAACCAAGAGACCCAGTACTTC.

This chain links TRBV30 with TRBJ1-1, with 8 nucleotides matching TRBD1. Germline assignment: CDR1 GTSNPN and CDR2 SVGIG (reference sequence). There are 13 residues in the CDR3. The J segment lost 10 bases and the V segment lost 6 bases, leaving 13 bases of the junction unmatched. The CDR3 loop is CACGQGYPIRAFF. Written as DNA, the CDR3 is TGTGCCTGCGGACAGGGATACCCAATTAGAGCTTTCTTT.

The chain employs TRBV12-3 or TRBV12-4 and TRBJ1-5; unclear D gene. The CDR3 is 12 residues long. Trimming cost V 3 bases and J 6 bases, with 6 bases left between them. CDR3 protein: CASSFHGQPQHF. In DNA form, the CDR3 reads TGTGCCAGCAGTTTTCACGGTCAGCCCCAGCATTTT.

Points on this clone: The same CDR3 arises from other DNA sequences in this sample as well. The chain uses TRBV7-9 and TRBJ2-7, with 7 bases fitting TRBD1. Germline-derived CDR1 and CDR2 are SEHNR and FQNEAQ (reference sequence). This CDR3 spans 13 amino acids. V gave up 5 bases and J gave up 4 bases; unmatched junction bases: 5. CDR3 loop: CASSPQGVYEQYF. The CDR3 nucleotides are TGTGCCAGCAGCCCTCAGGGGGTGTACGAGCAGTACTTC.

The rearrangement uses TRBV7-2 and TRBJ1-3, with D maybe TRBD1 (5 bases). The germline gives CDR1 SGHTA, CDR2 FQGNSA. CDR3 length: 16 amino acids. The ends were cut back, 5 bases at V and 0 bases at J, with 14 bases in the middle. The CDR3, as DNA: TGTGCCAGCAGCCTTAGCGGGGGTAACTCTGGAAACACCATATATTTT. Protein: CASSLSGGNSGNTIYF.

The V and J genes are TRBV9 and TRBJ1-4; TRBD1 is a possible D gene (5 bases). Germline assignment: CDR1 SGDLS and CDR2 YYNGEE. This CDR3 is built from 13 residues. V lost 4 bases, J lost 8 bases, and 12 bases lay in between. CDR3 sequence reads: CASSSRVGEKLFF. DNA of the CDR3: TGTGCCAGCAGCTCCAGGGTCGGGGAAAAACTGTTTTTT.

The genes are TRBV4-3 and TRBJ1-5; D uncertain. V lost 0 bases to trimming and J lost 6 bases, with 12 bases between them. CDR1 is LGHNA and CDR2 is YSLEER in the germline V gene. This CDR3 region has 15 residues. The chain's CDR3 is CASSQDVGGGQPQHF. CDR3 DNA sequence: TGCGCCAGCAGCCAAGATGTGGGTGGTGGTCAGCCCCAGCATTTT.

As DNA, the CDR3 is TGTGCTAGTGGTTTGGCAATACAGGCCGGGGAGCTGTTTTTT. This codes for CASGLAIQAGELFF. The rearrangement links TRBV12-5 to TRBJ2-2, with D possibly being TRBD1 (5 bases). The germline V gene has CDR1 LGHNT and CDR2 FRNRAP. The length of the CDR3 is 14 residues. Trimming stripped 1 base from V and 6 bases from J, with 9 bases between.

The chain is built from TRBV2 and TRBJ2-5; D unclear. V shed 11 bases and J shed 2 bases, with 18 bases lying between them. The germline gives CDR1 SNHLY, CDR2 FYNNEI. The CDR3 is 14 amino acids. CDR3 DNA sequence: TGTGCCGTGGGTGGCCGCAATATGCAAGAGACCCAGTACTTC. It translates to CAVGGRNMQETQYF.

The gene calls are TRBV28 and TRBJ2-1, with 8 bases that match TRBD2. From germline, CDR1 is MDHEN and CDR2 SYDVKM. The CDR3 spans 12 residues. The V gene end was trimmed by 3 bases and the J gene end by 13 bases; junction bases not matched to a gene: 5. Here the CDR3 DNA reads TGTGCCAGCAGTTTCTTCGGGAGGGCCCAGTTCTTC. It translates to CASSFFGRAQFF. The variable domain in full, completed from reference TRBV28 and TRBJ2-1, reads DVKVTQSSRYLVKRTGEKVFLECVQDMDHENMFWYRQDPGLGLRLIYFSYDVKMKEKGDIPEGYSVSREKKERFSLILESASTNQTSMYLCASSFFGRAQFFGPGTRLTVL.

The V and J genes are TRBV19 and TRBJ1-1, with 7 bases lining up with TRBD1. The CDR3 spans 15 residues. V lost 5 bases to trimming and J lost 8 bases; unmatched junction nucleotides: 14. Looked up from germline, CDR1 is LNHDA and CDR2 is SQIVND (reference sequence). CDR3 loop: CASSPTGSLTLEAFF. DNA of the CDR3: TGTGCCAGTAGTCCGACAGGGAGCCTGACACTGGAAGCTTTCTTT.

This sequence joins TRBV9 and TRBJ2-2; 8 bases are shared with TRBD2. With 4 bases clipped from V and 5 bases from J, the junction kept 13 bases outside the gene matches. Germline V gene sequence: CDR1 SGDLS, CDR2 YYNGEE. The CDR3 consists of 17 residues. CDR3 protein: CASSPGLTAGVTGELFF. DNA of the CDR3: TGTGCCAGCAGCCCCGGGTTGACAGCGGGGGTTACCGGGGAGCTGTTTTTT.

This chain uses TRBV5-6 with TRBJ1-6; D may be TRBD1 (5 bases). The CDR3 length is 15 residues. CDR1 is SGHDT, CDR2 YYEEEE, per germline. V gave up 4 bases and J gave up 10 bases, with 18 bases separating them. The CDR3 bases are TGTGCCAGCAGCCCCCGGGCGGGGGGTGAATCACCCCTCCACTTT. This translates into CASSPRAGGESPLHF. Drawing the rest from reference TRBV5-6 and TRBJ1-6, the complete variable domain is DAGVTQSPTHLIKTRGQQVTLRCSPKSGHDTVSWYQQALGQGPQFIFQYYEEEERQRGNFPDRFSGHQFPNYSSELNVNALLLGDSALYLCASSPRAGGESPLHFGNGTRLTVT.

The chain links TRBV4-2 to TRBJ2-1, with a weak D call TRBD2 (7 bases). V was clipped by 1 base and J by 5 bases, with 18 bases between them. The CDR3 totals 17 residues. Germline CDR1 is LGHNA and CDR2 is YNFKEQ. The CDR3 sequence is CASSQVFGGGSNNEQFF. Here the CDR3 DNA reads TGTGCCAGCAGCCAAGTTTTTGGGGGGGGCTCTAACAATGAGCAGTTCTTC.

The chain employs TRBV30 and TRBJ1-6, with 10 positions matching TRBD1. Trimming took 3 bases from V and 7 from J; bases not matched to a gene: 3. This CDR3 comprises 14 residues. Germline loops: CDR1 GTSNPN, CDR2 SVGIG (reference sequence). The CDR3 reads CAWRPGQGNSPLHF. CDR3 in DNA: TGTGCCTGGAGGCCGGGACAGGGGAATTCACCCCTCCACTTT.

As concerns this clone: The junction departs from germline at one end; a sequencing error may be responsible. This sequence joins TRBV7-7 and TRBJ1-5, with 9 bases identical to TRBD1. Germline loops: CDR1 SSHAT, CDR2 FNYEAQ (reference sequence). There are 16 residues in the CDR3. CDR3 nucleotide sequence: TGTGCTAGCAGCGTGGAAGGGACAGGGAGGGATCAGCCCCAGCATTTT. As protein: CASSVEGTGRDQPQHF.

This clone came up once. The chain employs TRBV29-1 and TRBJ2-5; no definite D call. This CDR3 is built from 12 residues. The germline V gene encodes CDR1 SQVTM and CDR2 ANQGSEA. V was clipped by 3 bases and J by 4 bases, with 9 bases between them. In DNA form, the CDR3 reads TGCAGCGTTGAGCTTTTGGGAGAGACCCAGTACTTC. This sequence encodes CSVELLGETQYF.

The genes are TRBV4-1 and TRBJ2-3; the match to TRBD1 covers 7 bases. J gave up 4 bases and V 4 bases, and 11 bases lay outside the gene matches. Germline CDR1 MGHRA, CDR2 YSYEKL. This CDR3 spans 16 amino acids. The CDR3 sequence: CASSPSVTGLADTQYF. In DNA form, the CDR3 reads TGCGCCAGCAGCCCGAGTGTGACAGGGTTGGCAGATACGCAGTATTTT.